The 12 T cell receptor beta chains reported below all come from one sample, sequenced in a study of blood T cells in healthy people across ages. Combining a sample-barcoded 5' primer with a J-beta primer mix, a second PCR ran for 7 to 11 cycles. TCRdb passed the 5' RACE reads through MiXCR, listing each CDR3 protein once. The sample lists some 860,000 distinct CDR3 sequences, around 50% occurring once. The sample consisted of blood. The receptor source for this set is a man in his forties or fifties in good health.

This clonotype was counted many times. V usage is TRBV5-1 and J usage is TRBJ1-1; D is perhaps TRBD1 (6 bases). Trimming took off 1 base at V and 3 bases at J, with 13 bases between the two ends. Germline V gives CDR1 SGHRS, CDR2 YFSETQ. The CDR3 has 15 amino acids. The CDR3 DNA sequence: TGCGCCAGCAGCTTGTCTTCCAGGGGTGACACTGAAGCTTTCTTT. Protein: CASSLSSRGDTEAFF.

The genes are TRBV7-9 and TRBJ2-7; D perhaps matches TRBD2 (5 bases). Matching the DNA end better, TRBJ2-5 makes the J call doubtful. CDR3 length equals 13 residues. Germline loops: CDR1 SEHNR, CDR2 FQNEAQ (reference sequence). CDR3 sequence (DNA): TGTGCCAGCAGACTGGCGGGTAAAGAGACCCAGTACTTC. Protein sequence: CASRLAGKETQYF.

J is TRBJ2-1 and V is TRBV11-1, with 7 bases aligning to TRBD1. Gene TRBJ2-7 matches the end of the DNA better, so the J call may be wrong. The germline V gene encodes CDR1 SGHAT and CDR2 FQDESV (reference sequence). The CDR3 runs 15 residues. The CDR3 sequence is CASSVTQGSYNEQYF. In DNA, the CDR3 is TGTGCCAGCAGCGTAACACAGGGGTCCTACAATGAGCAGTACTTC.

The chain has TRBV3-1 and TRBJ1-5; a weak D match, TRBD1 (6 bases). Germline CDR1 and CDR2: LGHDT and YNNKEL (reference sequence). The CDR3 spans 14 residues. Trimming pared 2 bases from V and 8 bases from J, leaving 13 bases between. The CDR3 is CASSQFGGPEPQHF. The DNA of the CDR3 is TGTGCCAGCAGCCAATTTGGGGGGCCAGAGCCCCAGCATTTT.

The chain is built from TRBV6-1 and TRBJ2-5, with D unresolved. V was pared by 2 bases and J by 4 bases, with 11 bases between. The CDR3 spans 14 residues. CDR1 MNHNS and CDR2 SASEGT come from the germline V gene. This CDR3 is CASSETALRETQYF. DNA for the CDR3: TGTGCCAGCAGTGAAACAGCCCTCCGAGAGACCCAGTACTTC.

The CDR3 sequence: CASIEGQGAYEQYF. The DNA of the CDR3 is TGTGCCAGCATTGAGGGACAGGGGGCCTACGAGCAGTACTTC. The chain has TRBV6-2 or TRBV6-3 and TRBJ2-7; 11 nucleotides match TRBD1. CDR1 is MNHEY and CDR2 is SVGEGT in the germline V gene. The V gene end was trimmed by 7 bases and the J gene end by 2 bases; junction bases not matched to a gene: 4. CDR3 length: 14 amino acids.

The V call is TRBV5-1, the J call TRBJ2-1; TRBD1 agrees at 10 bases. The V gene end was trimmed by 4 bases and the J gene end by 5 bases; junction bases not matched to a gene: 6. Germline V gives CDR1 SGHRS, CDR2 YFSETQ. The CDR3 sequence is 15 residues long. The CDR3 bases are TGCGCCAGCAGCGTCGGGACAGGGGAGCACAATGAGCAGTTCTTC. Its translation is CASSVGTGEHNEQFF.

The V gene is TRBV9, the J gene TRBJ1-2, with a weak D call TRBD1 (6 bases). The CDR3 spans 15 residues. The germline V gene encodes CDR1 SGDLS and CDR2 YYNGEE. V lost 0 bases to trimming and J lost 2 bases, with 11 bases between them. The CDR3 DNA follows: TGTGCCAGCAGCGTAGGGCAGGGGAACAACTATGGCTACACCTTC. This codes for CASSVGQGNNYGYTF.

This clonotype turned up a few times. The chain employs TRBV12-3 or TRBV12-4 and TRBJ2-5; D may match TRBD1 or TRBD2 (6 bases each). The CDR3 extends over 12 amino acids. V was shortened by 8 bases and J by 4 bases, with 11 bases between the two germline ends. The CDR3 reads CASLGGGETQYF. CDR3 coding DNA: TGTGCCAGCCTCGGGGGCGGAGAGACCCAGTACTTC.

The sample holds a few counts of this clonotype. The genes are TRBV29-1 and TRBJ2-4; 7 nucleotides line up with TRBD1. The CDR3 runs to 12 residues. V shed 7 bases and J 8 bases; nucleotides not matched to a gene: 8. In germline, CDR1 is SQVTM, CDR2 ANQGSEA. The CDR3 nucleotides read TGCAGCGGAAAGACAGGGTTGGACATTCAGTACTTC. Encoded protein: CSGKTGLDIQYF. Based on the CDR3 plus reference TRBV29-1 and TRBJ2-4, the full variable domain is SAVISQKPSRDICQRGTSLTIQCQVDSQVTMMFWYRQQPGQSLTLIATANQGSEATYESGFVIDKFPISRPNLTFSTLTVSNMSPEDSSIYLCSGKTGLDIQYFGAGTRLSVL.

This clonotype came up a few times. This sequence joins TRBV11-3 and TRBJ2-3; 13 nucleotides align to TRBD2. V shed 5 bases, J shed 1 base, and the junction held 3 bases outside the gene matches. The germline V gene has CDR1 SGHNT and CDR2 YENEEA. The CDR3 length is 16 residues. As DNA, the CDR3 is TGTGCCAGCAGCCACGGACTAGCGGGGGGCACAGATACGCAGTATTTT. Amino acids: CASSHGLAGGTDTQYF.

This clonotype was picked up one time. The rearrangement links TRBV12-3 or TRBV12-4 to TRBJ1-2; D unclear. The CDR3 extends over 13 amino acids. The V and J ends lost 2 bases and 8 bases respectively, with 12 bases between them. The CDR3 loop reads CASSLLRVGGYTF. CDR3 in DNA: TGTGCCAGCAGTTTATTGAGGGTAGGGGGCTACACCTTC.